These 32 T cell receptor beta chains were sequenced from one sample in a study of cytotoxic CD8 clonotypes in ibrutinib-treated CLL. Sequencing used immunoSEQ multiplex PCR; TCRdb keeps in-frame clones, though not all of them. This sample carries a few hundred thousand clones, more than 65% of them seen once, and the ten largest clones take under 8.5%. Here the sequenced sample was PBMCs, taken before ibrutinib treatment. The source of these receptors is a human donor with chronic lymphocytic leukemia.

The chain uses TRBV5-4 and TRBJ2-1, with TRBD2 identical over 9 bases. Germline values: CDR1 SGHNT, CDR2 YYREEE (reference sequence). This CDR3 has 15 amino acids. V was pared by 4 bases and J by 5 bases, with 7 bases of the junction left unmatched. The CDR3 nucleotides read TGTGCCAGCAGCCCCAAGGGCGGGAGGGACAATGAGCAGTTCTTC. As protein: CASSPKGGRDNEQFF. The full variable domain, completed using reference TRBV5-4 and TRBJ2-1, is ETGVTQSPTHLIKTRGQQVTLRCSSQSGHNTVSWYQQALGQGPQFIFQYYREEENGRGNFPPRFSGLQFPNYSSELNVNALELDDSALYLCASSPKGGRDNEQFFGPGTRLTVL.

The J gene is TRBJ2-1, the V gene TRBV19; 12 bases are a match to TRBD1. After removal of 4 bases from V and 12 bases from J, the junction contained 13 bases not matched to a gene. There are 16 residues in the CDR3. Looked up from germline, CDR1 is LNHDA and CDR2 is SQIVND (reference sequence). The CDR3 sequence is CASSSPGQGAGYAQFF. The DNA for the CDR3 is TGTGCCAGTAGTAGCCCGGGACAGGGGGCCGGGTATGCGCAGTTCTTC.

This chain joins TRBV5-4 and TRBJ1-1, with D maybe TRBD1 (5 bases). Germline V CDR1 and CDR2: SGHNT, YYREEE (reference sequence). With 4 bases removed from V and 7 bases from J, the gap between germline ends came to 20 bases. This CDR3 is built from 15 residues. CDR3 in amino acids: CASSLPQGVVGEAFF. The CDR3 DNA sequence: TGTGCCAGCAGCCTACCGCAGGGAGTTGTGGGTGAAGCTTTCTTT.

This clone was detected once. The chain combines TRBV19 with TRBJ1-3, with D possibly being TRBD1 (6 bases). This CDR3 has 14 amino acids. The germline V gene encodes CDR1 LNHDA and CDR2 SQIVND (reference sequence). The ends were cut back, 4 bases at V and 3 bases at J, with 10 bases in the middle. In nucleotides, the CDR3 is TGTGCCAGTAGTACAGGGGCGCGTGGAAACACCATATATTTT. Protein: CASSTGARGNTIYF. Full variable domain (outside the CDR3, taken from reference TRBV19 and TRBJ1-3): DGGITQSPKYLFRKEGQNVTLSCEQNLNHDAMYWYRQDPGQGLRLIYYSQIVNDFQKGDIAEGYSVSREKKESFPLTVTSAQKNPTAFYLCASSTGARGNTIYFGEGSWLTVV.

The chain carries TRBV7-3 and TRBJ2-3; D remains unclear. Germline V gives CDR1 SGHTA, CDR2 FQGTGA. This CDR3 spans 14 amino acids. Trimming shortened V by 0 bases and J by 4 bases, and 8 bases separated the two germline ends. CDR3 DNA: TGTGCCAGCAGCTTAACAGGGTCCCCAGATACGCAGTATTTT. Amino acid sequence: CASSLTGSPDTQYF.

This clone turned up a few times. The chain uses TRBV30 and TRBJ2-6; the D is unclear. The germline gives CDR1 GTSNPN, CDR2 SVGIG (reference sequence). The V end lost 1 base, the J end lost 3 bases, and 7 bases lay between the germline ends. The CDR3 contains 14 residues. The CDR3 region is CAWSAGVGANVLTF. CDR3 DNA: TGTGCCTGGAGTGCTGGGGTTGGGGCCAACGTCCTGACTTTC.

The chain recombines TRBV9 with TRBJ2-7, with 7 bases fitting TRBD1. J gave up 0 bases and V 3 bases, and 9 bases lay outside the gene matches. This CDR3 comprises 16 residues. Germline assignment: CDR1 SGDLS and CDR2 YYNGEE. CDR3 sequence reads: CASSGSTGIASYEQYF. CDR3 in DNA: TGTGCCAGCAGCGGATCGACAGGGATCGCCTCCTACGAGCAGTACTTC.

The chain joins TRBV7-2 to TRBJ2-1; no clear D gene. Trimming shortened V by 3 bases and J by 8 bases, and 11 bases separated the two germline ends. CDR3 size: 13 residues. Germline-derived CDR1 and CDR2 are SGHTA and FQGNSA. The CDR3 loop reads CASSFFTLYEQFF. The CDR3 nucleotides are TGTGCCAGCAGCTTCTTTACTCTGTATGAGCAGTTCTTC.

This chain uses TRBV2 with TRBJ2-1; perhaps TRBD2 as D (6 bases). V shed 8 bases and J shed 5 bases, with 10 bases lying between them. CDR3 length equals 12 residues. Per germline, CDR1 SNHLY and CDR2 FYNNEI. The CDR3 sequence: CASGGQDNEQFF. CDR3 DNA: TGTGCCAGCGGAGGGCAGGACAATGAGCAGTTCTTC.

J is TRBJ2-5 and V is TRBV9; the D gene is possibly TRBD2 (6 bases). CDR3 length: 14 residues. Between the trimmed V and J ends, which lost 4 bases and 2 bases, there was a span of 12 bases. Germline lookup yields CDR1 SGDLS and CDR2 YYNGEE. CDR3 sequence: CASSRERVQETQYF. DNA of the CDR3: TGTGCCAGCAGCCGGGAGCGCGTGCAAGAGACCCAGTACTTC.

The chain links TRBV2 to TRBJ1-2; 10 bases are a match to TRBD1. In germline, CDR1 is SNHLY, CDR2 FYNNEI. This CDR3 comprises 15 residues. The ends lost 6 bases at V and 4 bases at J; junction bases unmatched: 8. Written as DNA, the CDR3 is TGTGCCAGCAGCGGTGGACAGGGGGACCTCTATGGCTACACCTTC. As protein: CASSGGQGDLYGYTF.

The chain links TRBV6-5 to TRBJ1-4, with no clear D. Trimming left V 5 bases short and J 5 bases short, with 12 bases between. This CDR3 spans 14 amino acids. Germline assignment: CDR1 MNHEY and CDR2 SVGAGI. CDR3: CASSTRGGNEKLFF. DNA of the CDR3: TGTGCCAGCAGTACCAGAGGAGGGAATGAAAAACTGTTTTTT.

A single count supports this clone. Other DNA sequences in the same sample also yield this CDR3. The chain couples TRBV27 to TRBJ1-5; D is undetermined. The germline CDR1 and CDR2 sequences are MNHEY and SMNVEV (reference sequence). The V and J ends lost 1 base and 3 bases respectively, with 10 bases between them. There are 15 residues in the CDR3. In DNA, the CDR3 is TGTGCCAGCAGTTTATACTCCGGCTCCAATCAGCCCCAGCATTTT. This translates into CASSLYSGSNQPQHF.

The rearrangement links TRBV13 to TRBJ1-2; TRBD1 matches at 8 bases. The J segment lost 2 bases and the V segment lost 2 bases, leaving 7 bases of the junction unmatched. There are 16 residues in the CDR3. From germline, CDR1 is PRHDT and CDR2 FYEKMQ (reference sequence). The CDR3 nucleotides are TGTGCCAGCAGCTTATTTAGCTACAGGGGGAACTATGGCTACACCTTC. It yields the protein CASSLFSYRGNYGYTF.

The CDR3 sequence: CAWEEGDRESKQYF. CDR3 sequence (DNA): TGTGCCTGGGAGGAAGGGGACAGAGAGAGTAAGCAGTACTTC. This sequence joins TRBV30 and TRBJ2-7; 7 bases line up with TRBD1. This CDR3 region has 14 residues. Germline trimming cut 5 bases from V and 8 bases from J; bases unmatched to any gene: 15. Looked up from germline, CDR1 is GTSNPN and CDR2 is SVGIG (reference sequence).

The rearrangement joins TRBV5-1 to TRBJ2-7, with D unresolved. Trimming removed 1 base from V and 2 bases from J, with 10 bases in between. CDR1 is SGHRS and CDR2 is YFSETQ in the germline V gene. This CDR3 contains 14 residues. Here the CDR3 DNA reads TGCGCCAGCAGCTTGAATAGCAGGACCTACGAGCAGTACTTC. Its protein is CASSLNSRTYEQYF.

For this clone: One end of the junction varies from germline; a read error may be responsible. V is TRBV27 and J is TRBJ2-1; D remains unclear. The CDR3 is 13 residues long. The V gene's germline CDR1 is MNHEY and CDR2 SMNVEV (reference sequence). DNA for the CDR3: TGTGCCAGCAGCCTAGGGTCCTCCAATGAGCAGTTCTTC. The encoded protein is CASSLGSSNEQFF.

V is TRBV6-5 and J is TRBJ1-1; D remains ambiguous. The ends were cut back, 7 bases at V and 0 bases at J, with 9 bases in the middle. CDR1 and CDR2 (germline): MNHEY, SVGAGI. The CDR3 extends over 13 amino acids. The CDR3 DNA sequence: TGTGCCAGCACTCGGGATGTGAACACTGAAGCTTTCTTT. Translating gives CASTRDVNTEAFF.

This chain connects TRBV6-5 to TRBJ1-1; TRBD1 is a possible D gene (6 bases). The CDR3 totals 14 residues. Per the germline V gene, CDR1 is MNHEY and CDR2 is SVGAGI. Trimming pared 7 bases from V and 0 bases from J, leaving 12 bases between. CDR3 DNA: TGTGCCAGCATCAGCAACAGGGTGAACACTGAAGCTTTCTTT. Amino acid sequence: CASISNRVNTEAFF.

In its sample, this clone was seen a few times. V is TRBV30 and J is TRBJ2-7; TRBD2 might be the D (6 bases). Germline CDR1 and CDR2: GTSNPN and SVGIG (reference sequence). Deletions cut 0 bases from V and 9 bases from J, with 12 bases between. This CDR3 spans 12 amino acids. CDR3 in amino acids: CAWSVLRDSQYF. The CDR3 nucleotides are TGTGCCTGGAGTGTACTTCGGGACTCGCAGTACTTC.

This clone was found a few times. The rearrangement links TRBV7-9 to TRBJ1-1; D might be TRBD1 (6 bases). The CDR3 consists of 16 residues. Germline V gene lookup returns CDR1 SEHNR and CDR2 FQNEAQ (reference sequence). Between the trimmed V and J ends, which lost 1 base and 1 base, there was a span of 13 bases. CDR3 sequence reads: CASSLVFRGPNTEAFF. The CDR3 DNA reads as TGTGCCAGCAGCTTAGTATTCCGGGGGCCGAACACTGAAGCTTTCTTT.

The gene calls are TRBV11-2 and TRBJ2-7, with 7 nucleotides matching TRBD1. In germline, CDR1 is SGHAT, CDR2 FQNNGV. V trimming: 5 bases; J trimming: 2 bases; junction bases outside the gene matches: 6. There are 14 residues in the CDR3. The CDR3 spells CASSGDSIPYEQYF. In nucleotides, the CDR3 is TGTGCCAGCAGCGGGGACAGTATTCCCTACGAGCAGTACTTC. The full variable domain, in which reference TRBV11-2 and TRBJ2-7 provide the parts outside the CDR3, is EAGVAQSPRYKIIEKRQSVAFWCNPISGHATLYWYQQILGQGPKLLIQFQNNGVVDDSQLPKDRFSAERLKGVDSTLKIQPAKLEDSAVYLCASSGDSIPYEQYFGPGTRLTVT.

The V and J genes are TRBV7-9 and TRBJ1-1, with D perhaps matching TRBD1 (6 bases). The V gene's germline CDR1 is SEHNR and CDR2 FQNEAQ (reference sequence). This CDR3 contains 12 residues. In nucleotides, the CDR3 is TGTGCGTACTTGGGGGCTAACACTGAAGCTTTCTTT. Protein product: CAYLGANTEAFF.

This chain links TRBV7-9 with TRBJ2-1, with 13 bases lining up with TRBD2. Losses at the gene ends were 5 bases for V and 0 bases for J; bases not matched to a gene: 10. This CDR3 has 19 amino acids. Germline CDR1 SEHNR, CDR2 FQNEAQ (reference sequence). The CDR3 DNA is TGTGCCAGCAGCCGTACCGGGACTAGCGGGATTAGCTCCTACAATGAGCAGTTCTTC. The encoded protein is CASSRTGTSGISSYNEQFF.

This clone has only a few counts. The chain links TRBV10-1 to TRBJ2-1, with 7 positions matching TRBD2. Germline CDR1 reads WNHNN; CDR2 reads SYGVQD (reference sequence). This CDR3 is built from 13 residues. Trimming removed 0 bases from V and 16 bases from J; junction bases left unmatched: 9. The CDR3 is CASSESGAGVLFF. CDR3 DNA: TGCGCCAGCAGTGAGTCGGGTGCGGGAGTACTATTCTTC.

This chain joins TRBV29-1 and TRBJ2-2; D is unclear. Per germline, CDR1 SQVTM and CDR2 ANQGSEA. The CDR3 totals 11 residues. V lost 5 bases and J lost 7, with 8 bases in between. The CDR3 reads CSVSDVGELFF. In DNA, the CDR3 is TGCAGCGTTAGTGACGTCGGGGAGCTGTTTTTT.

The chain recombines TRBV4-2 with TRBJ2-3, with TRBD2 as a possible D gene (6 bases). With 0 bases removed from V and 2 bases from J, the gap between germline ends came to 21 bases. The CDR3 length is 19 residues. Germline CDR1 reads LGHNA; CDR2 reads YNFKEQ. CDR3 sequence: CASSQDNVLVGLNTDTQYF. The DNA for the CDR3 is TGTGCCAGCAGCCAAGATAATGTCCTTGTGGGACTCAACACAGATACGCAGTATTTT.

This clone was recorded once. The chain couples TRBV9 to TRBJ2-1, with 10 bases that match TRBD2. In germline, CDR1 is SGDLS, CDR2 YYNGEE. CDR3 length: 16 amino acids. Unmatched junction bases numbered 10, after V lost 2 bases and J lost 8 bases. CDR3 DNA: TGTGCCAGCAGCGTTTCTAGCGGGAGTATTATCTATGAGCAGTTCTTC. This codes for CASSVSSGSIIYEQFF.

The chain employs TRBV15 and TRBJ1-1, with D possibly being TRBD1 (6 bases). Looked up from germline, CDR1 is LNHNV and CDR2 is YYDKDF (reference sequence). Between the trimmed V and J ends, which lost 6 bases and 10 bases, there was a span of 15 bases. The CDR3 has 12 residues. CDR3 region: CATSPGGPGAFF. The DNA of the CDR3 is TGTGCCACCAGTCCGGGGGGGCCGGGAGCTTTCTTT.

The gene calls are TRBV10-3 and TRBJ2-1; 9 bases agree with TRBD2. Germline assignment: CDR1 ENHRY and CDR2 SYGVKD. This CDR3 is 16 amino acids long. After removal of 0 bases from V and 4 bases from J, the junction contained 4 bases not matched to a gene. CDR3 protein: CAISESSSGKYNEQFF. The CDR3 nucleotides are TGTGCCATCAGTGAGTCGTCTAGCGGGAAGTACAATGAGCAGTTCTTC.

The chain combines TRBV11-3 with TRBJ2-7, with a possible D match to TRBD2 (6 bases). This CDR3 region has 15 residues. V was cut by 2 bases and J by 2 bases, with 13 bases left in between. The V gene's germline CDR1 is SGHNT and CDR2 YENEEA. The CDR3 loop reads CASSLTSSGPYEQYF. The CDR3 coding sequence is TGTGCCAGCAGCTTAACGAGTAGCGGCCCCTACGAGCAGTACTTC.

For the CDR3, the DNA is TGTGCCAGCAGCCTCGCAGGGGCTTGGGGCTACACCTTC. Its translation is CASSLAGAWGYTF. The chain links TRBV11-2 to TRBJ1-2, with D maybe TRBD1 (6 bases). V lost 5 bases and J lost 8, with 15 bases in between. Germline values: CDR1 SGHAT, CDR2 FQNNGV. This CDR3 has 13 residues.